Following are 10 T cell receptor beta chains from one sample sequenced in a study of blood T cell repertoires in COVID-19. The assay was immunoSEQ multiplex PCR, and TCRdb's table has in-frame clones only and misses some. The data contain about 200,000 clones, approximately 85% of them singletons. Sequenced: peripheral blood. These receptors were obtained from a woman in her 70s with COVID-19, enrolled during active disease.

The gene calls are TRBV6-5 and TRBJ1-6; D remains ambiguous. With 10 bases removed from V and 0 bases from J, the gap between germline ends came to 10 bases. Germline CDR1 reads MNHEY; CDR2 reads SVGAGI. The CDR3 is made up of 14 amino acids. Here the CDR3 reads CAMGPDSYNSPLHF. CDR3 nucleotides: TGTGCCATGGGCCCGGACTCCTATAATTCACCCCTCCACTTT.

CDR3 residues: CSVAPQSAYEQYF. In DNA form, the CDR3 reads TGCAGCGTTGCGCCACAGTCGGCCTACGAGCAGTACTTC. The V call is TRBV29-1, the J call TRBJ2-7; D gene ambiguous. V lost 4 bases, J lost 2 bases, and 12 bases lay in between. Germline CDR1 and CDR2: SQVTM and ANQGSEA. The CDR3 has 13 amino acids.

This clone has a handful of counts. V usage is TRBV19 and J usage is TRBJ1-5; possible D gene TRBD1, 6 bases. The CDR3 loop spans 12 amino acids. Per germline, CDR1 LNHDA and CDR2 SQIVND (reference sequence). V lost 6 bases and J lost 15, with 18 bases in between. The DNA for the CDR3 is TGTGCCAGTAGCCATAGGGGGGGGCCTCTGCATTTT. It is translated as CASSHRGGPLHF. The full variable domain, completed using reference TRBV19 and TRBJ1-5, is DGGITQSPKYLFRKEGQNVTLSCEQNLNHDAMYWYRQDPGQGLRLIYYSQIVNDFQKGDIAEGYSVSREKKESFPLTVTSAQKNPTAFYLCASSHRGGPLHFGDGTRLSIL.

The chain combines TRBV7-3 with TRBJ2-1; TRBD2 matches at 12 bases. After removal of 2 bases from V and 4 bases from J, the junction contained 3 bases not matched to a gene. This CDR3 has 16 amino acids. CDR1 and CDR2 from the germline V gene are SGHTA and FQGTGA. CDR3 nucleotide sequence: TGTGCCAGCAGCTTACGGGGGACTAGCGGGTACAATGAGCAGTTCTTC. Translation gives CASSLRGTSGYNEQFF.

DNA for the CDR3: TGTGCCAGTAGTGTCGGTGCTGGGACAGTTAATGAAAAACTGTTTTTT. Residues: CASSVGAGTVNEKLFF. V and J are TRBV19 and TRBJ1-4, with TRBD1 identical over 7 bases. This CDR3 has 16 amino acids. Germline loops: CDR1 LNHDA, CDR2 SQIVND (reference sequence). The V gene end was trimmed by 5 bases and the J gene end by 4 bases; junction bases not matched to a gene: 10.

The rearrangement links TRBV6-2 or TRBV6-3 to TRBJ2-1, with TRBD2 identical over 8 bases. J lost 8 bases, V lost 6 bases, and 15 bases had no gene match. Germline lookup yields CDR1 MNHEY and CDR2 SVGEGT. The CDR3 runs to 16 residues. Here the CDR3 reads CASSPTGSGRSHEQFF. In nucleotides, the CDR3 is TGTGCCAGCAGCCCTACAGGGAGCGGGAGATCCCATGAGCAGTTCTTC.

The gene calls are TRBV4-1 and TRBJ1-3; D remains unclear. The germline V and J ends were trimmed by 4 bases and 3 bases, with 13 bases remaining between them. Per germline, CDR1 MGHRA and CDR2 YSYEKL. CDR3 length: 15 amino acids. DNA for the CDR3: TGCGCCAGCAGCCCCCCCGGCAGCGGTGGAAACACCATATATTTT. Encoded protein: CASSPPGSGGNTIYF.

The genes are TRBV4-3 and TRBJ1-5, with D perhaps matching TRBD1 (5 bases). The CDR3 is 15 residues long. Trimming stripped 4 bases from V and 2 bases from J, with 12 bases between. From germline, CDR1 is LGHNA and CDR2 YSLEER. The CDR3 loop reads CASSPSGIGNQPQHF. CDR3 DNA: TGCGCCAGCAGCCCATCAGGGATTGGCAATCAGCCCCAGCATTTT.

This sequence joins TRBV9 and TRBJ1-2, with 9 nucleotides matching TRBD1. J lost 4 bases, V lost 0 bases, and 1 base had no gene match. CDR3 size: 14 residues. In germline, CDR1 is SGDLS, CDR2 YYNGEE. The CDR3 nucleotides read TGTGCCAGCAGCGTAGGGGGACAGGGCTATGGCTACACCTTC. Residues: CASSVGGQGYGYTF.

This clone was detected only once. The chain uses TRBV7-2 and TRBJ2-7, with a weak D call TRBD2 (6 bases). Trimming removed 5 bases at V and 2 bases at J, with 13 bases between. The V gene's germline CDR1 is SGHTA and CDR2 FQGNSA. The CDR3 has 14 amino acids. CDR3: CASSPRGGPYEQYF. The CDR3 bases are TGTGCCAGCAGCCCCCGGGGAGGACCCTACGAGCAGTACTTC. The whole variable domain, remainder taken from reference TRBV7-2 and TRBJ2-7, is GAGVSQSPSNKVTEKGKDVELRCDPISGHTALYWYRQSLGQGLEFLIYFQGNSAPDKSGLPSDRFSAERTGGSVSTLTIQRTQQEDSAVYLCASSPRGGPYEQYFGPGTRLTVT.